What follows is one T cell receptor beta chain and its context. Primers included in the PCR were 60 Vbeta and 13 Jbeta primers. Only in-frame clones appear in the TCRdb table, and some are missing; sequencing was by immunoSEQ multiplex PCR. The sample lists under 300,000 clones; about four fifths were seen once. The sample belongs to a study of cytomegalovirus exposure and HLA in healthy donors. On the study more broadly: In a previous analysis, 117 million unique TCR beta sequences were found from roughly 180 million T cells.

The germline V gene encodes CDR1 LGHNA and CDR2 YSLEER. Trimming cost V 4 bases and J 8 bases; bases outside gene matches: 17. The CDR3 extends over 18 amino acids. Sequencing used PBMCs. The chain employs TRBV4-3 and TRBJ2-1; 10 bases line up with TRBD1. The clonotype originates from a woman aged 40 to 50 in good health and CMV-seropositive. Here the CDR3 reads CASSLQRGTGVTWHEQFF. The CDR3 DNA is TGCGCCAGCAGCCTTCAACGAGGGACAGGGGTTACGTGGCATGAGCAGTTCTTC.